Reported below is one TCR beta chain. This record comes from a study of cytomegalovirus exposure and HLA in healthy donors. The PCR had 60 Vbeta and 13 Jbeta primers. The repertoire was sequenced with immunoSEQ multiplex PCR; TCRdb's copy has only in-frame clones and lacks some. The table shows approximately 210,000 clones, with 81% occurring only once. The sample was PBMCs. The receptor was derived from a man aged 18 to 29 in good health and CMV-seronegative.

The CDR3 reads CASSSRAVGGYRELFF. The DNA for the CDR3 is TGTGCCAGCAGTTCTCGGGCCGTAGGAGGGTATCGGGAGCTGTTTTTT. The rearrangement links TRBV6-5 to TRBJ2-2, with a possible D match to TRBD2 (6 bases). The V end was cut by 4 bases, the J end by 9 bases, with 21 bases between. CDR1 is MNHEY and CDR2 is SVGAGI in the germline V gene. The CDR3 has 16 amino acids.